These T cell receptor beta chains were read from a single sample in a study of Graves' ophthalmopathy and Graves' hyperthyroidism. TCRdb called the multiplex PCR reads again in MiXCR, with one record for every CDR3 protein. The table lists 200,000 to 250,000 distinct CDR3 sequences, 45% to 55% of them singletons. Sequencing was performed on peripheral blood. The origin of the receptors is an adult man with Graves' ophthalmopathy. CDR3s include the opening cysteine and the closing phenylalanine or tryptophan. A D gene is named only where the DNA matches it firmly. The size entry is marked missing in some rows and otherwise reads once, few, many or a size class.

d_gene	abundance	v_gene	j_gene	CDR3aa	CDR3nt
TRBD2	-	TRBV20-1	TRBJ2-7	CSVPGLAGPYEQYF	TGCAGTGTCCCCGGGCTAGCGGGGCCCTACGAGCAGTACTTC
-	many	TRBV10-1	TRBJ2-2	CASTNTGELFF	TGCGCCAGCACCAACACCGGGGAGCTGTTTTTT
-	-	TRBV19	TRBJ1-4	CAGRGSGFPEKLFF	TGTGCCGGTAGGGGTAGCGGGTTCCCTGAAAAACTGTTTTTT
-	-	TRBV7-9	TRBJ2-7	CASSLAPGGREQYF	TGTGCCAGCAGCTTAGCCCCAGGGGGGAGGGAGCAGTACTTC
TRBD1	-	TRBV5-5	TRBJ1-1	CASSYADTGAATEAFF	TGTGCCAGCAGCTACGCCGACACAGGGGCGGCCACTGAAGCTTTCTTT
-	few	TRBV2	TRBJ2-2	CASGPGTNTGELFF	TGTGCCAGCGGACCCGGGACTAACACCGGGGAGCTGTTTTTT
-	many	TRBV7-9	TRBJ2-7	CASSAIVRDEQYF	TGTGCCAGCAGCGCTATCGTTCGCGACGAGCAGTACTTC
-	many	TRBV20-1	TRBJ2-5	CSAGSGETQYF	TGCAGTGCTGGTTCCGGGGAGACCCAGTACTTC
TRBD1	-	TRBV4-1	TRBJ2-7	CASSQRTGGDEQYF	TGCGCCAGCAGCCAAAGGACAGGGGGCGACGAGCAGTACTTC
-	-	TRBV28	TRBJ1-1	CASKRWNTEAFF	TGTGCCAGCAAACGGTGGAACACTGAAGCTTTCTTT
TRBD1	-	TRBV10-3	TRBJ2-1	CASRTGPNEQFF	TGTGCCTCTCGGACAGGGCCCAATGAGCAGTTCTTC
-	-	TRBV11-2	TRBJ1-1	CASSLVGSGNTEAFF	TGTGCCAGCAGCTTAGTTGGTTCAGGGAACACTGAAGCTTTCTTT
-	-	TRBV7-9	TRBJ2-2	CASSLGPWTEGTGELFF	TGTGCCAGCAGCTTAGGACCGTGGACAGAGGGTACCGGGGAGCTGTTTTTT
-	few	TRBV7-9	TRBJ2-5	CASSQLRRIATQYF	TGTGCCAGCAGCCAACTTCGACGGATTGCGACCCAGTACTTC
TRBD1	-	TRBV13	TRBJ1-2	CASSRQGIKSYGYTF	TGTGCCAGCAGCCGACAGGGGATAAAGAGCTATGGCTACACCTTC
-	-	TRBV20-1	TRBJ1-1	CSARYTEAFF	TGCAGTGCCCGATACACTGAAGCTTTCTTT
TRBD2	few	TRBV2	TRBJ2-5	CATRLAGGRQETQYF	TGTGCCACCCGACTAGCGGGGGGGCGTCAAGAGACCCAGTACTTC
-	-	TRBV7-2	TRBJ2-5	CASSFASNAQETQYF	TGTGCCAGCAGCTTCGCGTCTAACGCCCAAGAGACCCAGTACTTC
-	-	TRBV6-5	TRBJ1-4	CASMGGVGNEKLFF	TGTGCCAGCATGGGAGGGGTGGGGAATGAAAAACTGTTTTTT
-	-	TRBV10-3	TRBJ2-7	CAISSQQGESNTGELYF	TGTGCCATCAGTTCCCAACAGGGCGAATCGAACACCGGGGAGCTGTACTTC
-	few	TRBV2	TRBJ2-7	CASSFDEQYF	TGTGCCAGCAGCTTCGACGAGCAGTACTTC
TRBD1	few	TRBV29-1	TRBJ2-7	CSVARQGREQYF	TGCAGCGTCGCCAGACAGGGGCGGGAGCAGTACTTC
TRBD2	-	TRBV3-1	TRBJ2-7	CASSVAGGVDEQYF	TGTGCCAGCAGCGTAGCGGGGGGAGTCGACGAGCAGTACTTC
TRBD2	-	TRBV7-8	TRBJ2-2	CASSLMSLAGERSGELFF	TGTGCCAGCAGCTTAATGTCGCTAGCGGGAGAAAGGTCCGGGGAGCTGTTTTTT
-	few	TRBV24-1	TRBJ2-7	CASSQAGAAYEQYF	TGTGCCAGCAGTCAAGCCGGGGCGGCATACGAGCAGTACTTC
TRBD2	-	TRBV5-1	TRBJ2-7	CASSTTSPAYEQYF	TGCGCCAGCAGCACGACTAGCCCTGCCTACGAGCAGTACTTC
-	few	TRBV20-1	TRBJ1-1	CSADRRNTEAFF	TGCAGTGCTGACAGGAGAAACACTGAAGCTTTCTTT
TRBD1	few	TRBV29-1	TRBJ2-3	CSVKTGGTDTQYF	TGCAGCGTTAAGACAGGGGGCACAGATACGCAGTATTTT
-	-	TRBV9	TRBJ2-5	CASRETALTHQETQYF	TGCGCCAGCAGAGAAACGGCCCTAACCCACCAAGAGACCCAGTACTTC
-	-	TRBV6-2/TRBV6-3	TRBJ1-2	CASSYSQGDYGYTF	TGTGCCAGCAGTTACTCACAGGGAGACTATGGCTACACCTTC
-	-	TRBV20-1	TRBJ1-2	CSARISGGAGYTF	TGCAGTGCTAGGATTTCGGGGGGCGCTGGCTACACCTTC
-	many	TRBV7-2	TRBJ2-7	CASSLGPAAEQYF	TGTGCCAGCAGCTTAGGTCCCGCCGCAGAACAGTACTTC
-	few	TRBV12-3/TRBV12-4	TRBJ2-5	CASSDVSARGRETQYF	TGTGCCAGCAGTGACGTGAGCGCGCGGGGACGGGAGACCCAGTACTTC
-	-	TRBV14	TRBJ2-2	CASSQDGIGEGTGELFF	TGTGCCAGCAGCCAAGATGGGATAGGGGAAGGCACCGGGGAGCTGTTTTTT
-	once	TRBV7-7	TRBJ1-6	CASSLRSSGGSNSPLHF	TGTGCTAGCAGCTTACGGTCTAGCGGGGGGAGTAATTCACCCCTCCACTTT
-	-	TRBV30	TRBJ1-2	CAWSLGGAYGYTF	TGTGCCTGGAGCCTAGGGGGGGCGTATGGCTACACCTTC
-	-	TRBV14	TRBJ2-7	CASSQDWFGEQYF	TGTGCCAGCAGCCAAGACTGGTTCGGAGAGCAGTACTTC
TRBD1	-	TRBV2	TRBJ1-4	CASSQRLAYGTGREKLFF	TGTGCCAGCAGCCAAAGGCTAGCTTACGGGACAGGGCGTGAAAAACTGTTTTTT
-	-	TRBV10-3	TRBJ1-2	CAISDPYGYTF	TGTGCCATCAGTGACCCTTATGGCTACACCTTC
-	-	TRBV6-1	TRBJ1-2	CASSSRSGEDGYTF	TGTGCCAGCAGTTCCCGATCAGGGGAAGACGGCTACACCTTC
TRBD2	-	TRBV7-9	TRBJ2-7	CASSFRLAGGDEQYF	TGTGCCAGCAGCTTCAGACTAGCGGGGGGCGACGAGCAGTACTTC
TRBD1	-	TRBV7-8	TRBJ1-1	CASYGDRVVMNTEAFF	TGTGCCAGCTACGGGGACAGGGTAGTCATGAACACTGAAGCTTTCTTT
-	-	TRBV6-6	TRBJ1-2	CASSEPGNYGHTF	TGTGCCAGCAGTGAACCCGGGAACTATGGCCACACCTTC
TRBD2	-	TRBV7-7	TRBJ2-5	CASSRRTSGRKETQYF	TGTGCTAGCAGCAGACGGACTAGCGGGAGAAAAGAGACCCAGTACTTC
-	-	TRBV9	TRBJ1-6	CASGGSPASNSPLHF	TGTGCCAGTGGCGGCAGCCCCGCTAGTAATTCACCCCTCCACTTT
-	once	TRBV7-2	TRBJ2-7	CASSLEYGGKKYEQYF	TGTGCCAGCAGCTTAGAGTACGGGGGTAAGAAATACGAGCAGTACTTC
-	many	TRBV29-1	TRBJ2-7	CSVARDGEQYF	TGCAGCGTTGCCAGGGATGGAGAGCAGTACTTC
-	few	TRBV19	TRBJ1-2	CASTLGGPGGGYTF	TGTGCCAGTACTTTGGGCGGGCCAGGCGGAGGCTACACCTTC
-	few	TRBV7-2	TRBJ2-1	CASSFGSSNEQFF	TGTGCCAGCAGCTTTGGCTCTTCTAATGAGCAGTTCTTC
TRBD1	-	TRBV28	TRBJ1-5	CASRTRQGQPQHF	TGTGCCAGCAGAACTCGACAGGGACAGCCCCAGCATTTT
-	few	TRBV7-8	TRBJ1-5	CASSTTPSNQPQHF	TGTGCCAGCAGCACCACACCCAGCAATCAGCCCCAGCATTTT
TRBD2	-	TRBV9	TRBJ2-5	CASSPGGGRETQYF	TGTGCCAGCAGTCCCGGGGGGGGGCGGGAGACCCAGTACTTC